The present T cell receptor (beta chain) was sequenced within a study of siplizumab effects on memory and regulatory T cells (dated by TCRdb to between 2019 and 2020). In terms of the full investigation: The study looked at the effect of siplizumab, an anti-CD2 antibody, on alloreactive T-cell subsets in allogeneic mixed lymphocyte reactions made from human PBMCs. The investigation overall reported the following: Whether proliferating Tregs from siplizumab cultures actually had suppressive function was not functionally confirmed. The cumulative frequency of alloreactive sequences that could be traced back to unstimulated CD4+ memory T cells was significantly reduced by siplizumab. Roughly 80-97% of proliferating CD4+ or CD8+ clones could not be assigned a naive or memory phenotype. Because sequences below about 10^-5 frequency were poorly captured, only a minor fraction of alloreactive clones could be mapped to unstimulated subsets. Among mappable alloreactive CD4+ clones, an average Treg-derived fraction of roughly 71% was observed with siplizumab, compared with roughly 27% in control reactions. Unstimulated naive T cells appeared to be more diverse than memory T cells, and naive cells seemed to make a substantial contribution to the alloresponse.

Sorted unstimulated T cells, along with proliferating T cells recovered from mixed lymphocyte reactions, underwent TCRbeta CDR3 sequencing. Fresh whole blood from roughly ten HLA-typed healthy donors was used to isolate PBMCs. Trimming costs V 0 bases and J 7 bases, and their ends lie 12 bases apart. The germline V gene gives CDR1 as SQVTM and CDR2 as ANQGSEA. From its cysteine to its phenylalanine, the CDR3 spans 14 amino acids. Of all the DNA, just the CDR3 is kept, 42 bases in frame from base 1. The library was obtained by the immunoSEQ multiplex PCR assay. The deep sequencing platform assayed some 98,000 TCR templates per sample. Genomic DNA extracted from sorted T cells was the material used for TCRbeta CDR3 sequencing. The original pipeline was this. The R programming language was used for the clonal analysis of the TCRbeta CDR3 data. Alloreactive CD4+ and CD8+ clones were identified by comparing unstimulated samples to CFSE-low samples taken after the reaction. Regulatory or non-regulatory origin of alloreactive CD4+ clones was assigned by matching sequences to the sorted unstimulated Treg and non-Treg repertoires. TCRdb limited this immuneACCESS table to in-frame rearrangements with V and J called. A share of clones is missing; checked studies link under half to unresolved V genes, and the rest is unexplained. That table supplies the V and J calls and clone size; D and trimming were determined from the DNA. The sample contains around 78,000 clones, about 90% of them found a single time. Approximately 30% of the sample lies in the top ten.

About this clone: The antigen it binds to is not known. No much larger clone exists at a distance of one base, and base qualities are not known.

The TCR sequence derives from a human donor in good health. The sequence is built from TRBV29-1 and TRBJ2-2, and the D gene may be TRBD1, 5 bases matching. Sequencing was done on a sample of CD8+ T cells sorted from blood. The sequenced DNA is TGCAGCGTTGAAGACAGGGCCTCGAACGGGGAGCTGTTTTTT. It specifies CSVEDRASNGELFF.